These 26 T cell receptor beta chains came from one sample sequenced in a study of regulatory T cells in long-lasting Graves disease. Sample time point: persistent/refractory GD, antithyroid drugs over 5 years with positive TRAb. Following extraction of RNA from PBMCs, that RNA was used to make the TCR library. Assembly of TCR beta libraries relied on iRepertoire HTBI primers together with Arm-PCR of CDR3 regions. TCRdb analysed the multiplex PCR reads with MiXCR anew, one entry per CDR3 protein. The sample has about 430,000 distinct CDR3 sequences, around 20% seen once. This material consisted of peripheral blood mononuclear cells (PBMCs), taken when the disease was refractory, from a patient treated with antithyroid drugs. The receptors stem from a female donor with Graves disease.

This clonotype was observed at least ten times. The V gene is TRBV12-3 or TRBV12-4, the J gene TRBJ1-5; D unclear. V was clipped by 2 bases and J by 1 base, with 6 bases between them. This CDR3 spans 14 amino acids. CDR3 nucleotide sequence: TGTGCCAGCAGTTTATCGGTCAGCAATCAGCCCCAGCATTTT. Translation gives CASSLSVSNQPQHF.

There are many counts of this clonotype. The chain links TRBV20-1 to TRBJ1-1; no clear D. Between the trimmed V and J ends, which lost 6 bases and 1 base, there was a span of 15 bases. CDR3 length: 14 amino acids. Germline values: CDR1 DFQATT, CDR2 SNEGSKA (reference sequence). The CDR3 loop reads CSANRGPWNTEAFF. CDR3 DNA sequence: TGCAGTGCCAACAGAGGTCCCTGGAACACTGAAGCTTTCTTT.

The rearrangement links TRBV5-5 to TRBJ1-1, with D uncertain. The CDR3 runs 14 residues. Germline CDR1 is SGHKS and CDR2 is YYEKEE (reference sequence). V shed 2 bases and J shed 4 bases, with 12 bases lying between them. The CDR3 DNA sequence: TGTGCCAGCAGCTTTAGCAGGCAGGCCACTGAAGCTTTCTTT. Its translation is CASSFSRQATEAFF.

The chain has TRBV20-1 and TRBJ2-7, with no clear D. Germline CDR1 DFQATT, CDR2 SNEGSKA (reference sequence). Between the trimmed V and J ends, which lost 3 bases and 5 bases, there was a span of 5 bases. This CDR3 has 10 residues. The CDR3 is CSASRDEQYF. The CDR3 nucleotides read TGCAGTGCTAGTCGAGACGAGCAGTACTTC.

In this sample, this clonotype turned up many times. This chain links TRBV20-1 with TRBJ2-5; 8 bases align to TRBD2. CDR3 length: 14 residues. Germline V lookup: CDR1 DFQATT, CDR2 SNEGSKA (reference sequence). The CDR3 DNA sequence: TGCAGGGCCAGCGGGAGACTCTACCAAGAGACCCAGTACTTC. This encodes CRASGRLYQETQYF.

The chain carries TRBV4-1 and TRBJ1-2; D is perhaps TRBD1 (6 bases). Germline CDR1 is MGHRA and CDR2 is YSYEKL. The CDR3 runs 15 residues. Deletions cut 0 bases from V and 5 bases from J, with 13 bases between. CDR3 sequence: CASSQDRGTTYGYTF. The DNA for the CDR3 is TGCGCCAGCAGCCAAGATAGGGGGACCACATATGGCTACACCTTC.

This clonotype has at least ten counts. The rearrangement joins TRBV2 to TRBJ2-7, with D possibly being TRBD1 (5 bases). The V end lost 6 bases, the J end lost 6 bases, and 21 bases lay between the germline ends. The CDR3 totals 15 residues. Germline CDR1 SNHLY, CDR2 FYNNEI. This CDR3 is CASRGKTDPIGEQYF. The CDR3 coding sequence is TGTGCCAGCAGAGGCAAGACAGATCCAATTGGCGAGCAGTACTTC.

In its sample, this clonotype was seen a few times. The chain joins TRBV18 to TRBJ1-1; the match to TRBD1 covers 7 bases. Losses at the gene ends were 3 bases for V and 1 base for J; bases not matched to a gene: 5. The CDR3 sequence is 15 residues long. The germline gives CDR1 KGHSH, CDR2 LQKENI. CDR3 nucleotide sequence: TGTGCCAGCTCACCGGGGACAGCACCGAACACTGAAGCTTTCTTT. Amino acid sequence: CASSPGTAPNTEAFF.

This clonotype was seen a single time. The V call is TRBV20-1, the J call TRBJ1-6; D unresolved. This CDR3 is built from 16 residues. Germline CDR1 reads DFQATT; CDR2 reads SNEGSKA (reference sequence). Trimming removed 5 bases from V and 0 bases from J, with 14 bases in between. CDR3 in DNA: TGCAGTGCTCCTGGGCCGACATTCTCCTATAATTCACCCCTCCACTTT. Amino acids: CSAPGPTFSYNSPLHF.

The sample holds a few counts of this clonotype. The chain employs TRBV20-1 and TRBJ1-1; D uncertain. The CDR3 spans 13 residues. V was trimmed by 0 bases and J by 7 bases, leaving 12 bases between them. Germline lookup yields CDR1 DFQATT and CDR2 SNEGSKA (reference sequence). In nucleotides, the CDR3 is TGCAGTGCTAGAGATCCCGGAGGGAATGAAGCTTTCTTT. Protein: CSARDPGGNEAFF.

V gene TRBV5-5 combines with J gene TRBJ1-3, with TRBD1 matching over 10 bases. The CDR3 has 17 residues. J gave up 0 bases and V 2 bases, and 5 bases lay outside the gene matches. CDR1 and CDR2 (germline): SGHKS, YYEKEE (reference sequence). CDR3 in amino acids: CASSFGTGASSGNTIYF. CDR3 nucleotides: TGTGCCAGCAGCTTCGGGACAGGGGCAAGCTCTGGAAACACCATATATTTT.

This rearrangement joins TRBV2 to TRBJ2-1; 7 positions match TRBD2. The CDR3 contains 14 residues. Unmatched junction bases numbered 3, after V lost 7 bases and J lost 0 bases. CDR1 and CDR2 from the germline V gene are SNHLY and FYNNEI. DNA of the CDR3: TGTGCCAGCATGGGGGGGGGCTCCTACAATGAGCAGTTCTTC. This translates into CASMGGGSYNEQFF.

The chain couples TRBV28 to TRBJ1-5; D call uncertain. V lost 4 bases and J 11 bases, leaving 9 bases between the germline ends. The germline CDR1 and CDR2 sequences are MDHEN and SYDVKM. CDR3 length equals 11 residues. CDR3 DNA sequence: TGTGCCAGCAGTTCCCTCGGGGCCCAGCATTTT. This codes for CASSSLGAQHF.

This clonotype turned up a few times. This chain joins TRBV9 and TRBJ2-7; D uncertain. Germline lookup yields CDR1 SGDLS and CDR2 YYNGEE. The CDR3 length is 15 residues. The V end was cut by 0 bases, the J end by 1 base, with 11 bases between. This chain's CDR3 is CASSVEGAHSYEQYF. The CDR3 coding sequence is TGTGCCAGCAGCGTAGAAGGAGCACATTCCTACGAGCAGTACTTC.

This clonotype has only a few counts. The CDR3 coding sequence is TGTGCCAGCAGTGAGTTTATATATGAAGCTTTCTTT. It codes for CASSEFIYEAFF. The chain is built from TRBV6-2 or TRBV6-3 and TRBJ1-1; D is ambiguous. The length of the CDR3 is 12 residues. Per the germline V gene, CDR1 is MNHEY and CDR2 is SVGEGT. V lost 5 bases and J 7 bases, leaving 11 bases between the germline ends.

The table lists this clonotype with a few counts. The V gene is TRBV7-9, the J gene TRBJ2-4; the D gene is possibly TRBD2 (6 bases). Trimming took 1 base from V and 3 from J, leaving 10 bases between them. The CDR3 is 15 residues long. The germline V gene has CDR1 SEHNR and CDR2 FQNEAQ (reference sequence). The CDR3 coding sequence is TGTGCCAGCAGCTTAGGTTGGGGAGGCAAAAACATTCAGTACTTC. Translation gives CASSLGWGGKNIQYF.

About this clonotype: The CDR3 ends on some other residue instead of the conserved phenylalanine or tryptophan, so this is likely a read error. The chain employs TRBV11-2 and TRBJ2-7, with 8 bases lining up with TRBD1. Germline CDR1 is SGHAT and CDR2 is FQNNGV. Germline trimming cut 5 bases from V and 2 bases from J; bases unmatched to any gene: 8. The CDR3 totals 15 residues. The CDR3, as DNA: TGTGCCAGCAGCGACTGGACAGGGCTAACCTACGAGCAGTACTCC. It is translated as CASSDWTGLTYEQYS.

This chain uses TRBV7-3 with TRBJ1-1, with TRBD1 as a possible D gene (5 bases). The V end was cut by 5 bases, the J end by 0 bases, with 13 bases between. The CDR3 has 15 residues. Germline V gene data show CDR1 as SGHTA and CDR2 as FQGTGA. CDR3 protein: CASSPAGGMNTEAFF. CDR3 DNA: TGTGCCAGCAGCCCGGCCGGGGGAATGAACACTGAAGCTTTCTTT.

The chain recombines TRBV3-1 with TRBJ2-3, with TRBD2 matching over 7 bases. Germline values: CDR1 LGHDT, CDR2 YNNKEL (reference sequence). The CDR3 runs to 15 residues. Trimming at V came to 5 bases and at J to 4 bases, leaving 9 bases not matched to a gene. CDR3 sequence reads: CASSSGLVNSDTQYF. Written as DNA, the CDR3 is TGTGCCAGCAGCTCTGGACTAGTCAACTCAGATACGCAGTATTTT.

Note on this clonotype: Possible read error: a much larger clone is one base away. This sequence joins TRBV29-1 and TRBJ2-7; 12 nucleotides agree with TRBD2. CDR1 is SQVTM and CDR2 is ANQGSEA in the germline V gene. Trimming cost V 3 bases and J 7 bases; bases outside gene matches: 4. There are 13 residues in the CDR3. The CDR3: CSVEASGRAEQYF. The CDR3 DNA is TGCAGCGTTGAGGCTAGCGGGAGGGCAGAGCAGTACTTC.

This clonotype came up a few times. The V and J genes are TRBV20-1 and TRBJ1-5, with D unresolved. CDR1 and CDR2 (germline): DFQATT, SNEGSKA (reference sequence). The CDR3 runs to 12 residues. The V and J ends lost 5 bases and 3 bases respectively, with 8 bases between them. CDR3 bases: TGCAGTGCTCGGAGAACCAATCAGCCCCAGCATTTT. It is translated as CSARRTNQPQHF.

This clonotype was seen repeatedly, ten times or more. The chain links TRBV12-3 or TRBV12-4 to TRBJ1-1; TRBD1 agrees at 7 bases. With 3 bases clipped from V and 0 bases from J, the junction kept 13 bases outside the gene matches. This CDR3 has 18 amino acids. The CDR3 loop reads CASSFKFLGTAMNTEAFF. DNA for the CDR3: TGTGCCAGCAGTTTTAAGTTCCTCGGGACAGCTATGAACACTGAAGCTTTCTTT.

V usage is TRBV5-1 and J usage is TRBJ2-2; a weak D match, TRBD1 (6 bases). Between the trimmed V and J ends, which lost 2 bases and 0 bases, there was a span of 8 bases. The CDR3 has 15 amino acids. Germline CDR1 SGHRS, CDR2 YFSETQ. DNA for the CDR3: TGCGCCAGCAGCTTAGGACAGCCGAACACCGGGGAGCTGTTTTTT. It codes for CASSLGQPNTGELFF.

In this sample, this clonotype turned up many times. CDR3 DNA sequence: TGTGCCAGCAGCACGGGACAGACGTTCTCCTACGAGCAGTACTTC. Translating gives CASSTGQTFSYEQYF. The rearrangement links TRBV27 to TRBJ2-7; 7 bases are shared with TRBD1. Trimming took 6 bases from V and 0 from J; bases not matched to a gene: 8. CDR3 size: 15 residues. Germline V gene sequence: CDR1 MNHEY, CDR2 SMNVEV (reference sequence).

This clonotype has only a few counts. The J gene is TRBJ2-7, the V gene TRBV6-2 or TRBV6-3, with 7 bases matching TRBD1. Germline V lookup: CDR1 MNHEY, CDR2 SVGEGT. This CDR3 has 22 amino acids. V lost 2 bases to trimming and J lost 2 bases; unmatched junction nucleotides: 27. Written as DNA, the CDR3 is TGTGCCAGCAGTTACCCTCTCAGGGCTGGGACAGACATTTACTTCCCTACCTACGAGCAGTACTTC. Translating gives CASSYPLRAGTDIYFPTYEQYF.

This clonotype was observed many times. V gene TRBV29-1 combines with J gene TRBJ1-1; D gene unclear. CDR1 is SQVTM and CDR2 is ANQGSEA in the germline V gene. Trimming left V 3 bases short and J 6 bases short, with 14 bases between. The CDR3 covers 13 residues. For the CDR3, the DNA is TGCAGCGTTGACTCACAGAGCGGACCTGAAGCTTTCTTT. Amino acids: CSVDSQSGPEAFF.